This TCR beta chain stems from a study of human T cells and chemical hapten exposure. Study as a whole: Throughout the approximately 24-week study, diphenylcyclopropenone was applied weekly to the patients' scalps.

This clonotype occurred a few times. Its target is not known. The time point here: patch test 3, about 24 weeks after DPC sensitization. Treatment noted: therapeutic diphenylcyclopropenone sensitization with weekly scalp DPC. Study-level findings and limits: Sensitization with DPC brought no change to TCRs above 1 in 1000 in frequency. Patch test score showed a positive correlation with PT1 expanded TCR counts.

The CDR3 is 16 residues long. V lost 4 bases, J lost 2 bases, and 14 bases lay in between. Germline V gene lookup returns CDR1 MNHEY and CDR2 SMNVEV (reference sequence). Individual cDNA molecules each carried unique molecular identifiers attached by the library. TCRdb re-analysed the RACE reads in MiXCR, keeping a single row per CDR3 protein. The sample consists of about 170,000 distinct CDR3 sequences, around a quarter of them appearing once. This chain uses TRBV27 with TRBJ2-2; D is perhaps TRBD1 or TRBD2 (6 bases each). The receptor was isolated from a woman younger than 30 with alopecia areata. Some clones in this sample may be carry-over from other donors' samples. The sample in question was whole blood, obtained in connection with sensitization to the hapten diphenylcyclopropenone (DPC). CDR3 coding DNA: TGTGCCAGCAGTTCCGGGCGGGACATTAACACCGGGGAGCTGTTTTTT. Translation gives CASSSGRDINTGELFF.